One and the same sample provided the 24 T cell receptor beta chains below, sequenced in a study of T cells in Graves' hyperthyroidism and ophthalmopathy. TCR beta CDR3 regions were amplified from RNA transcripts. Carried out on the TCR CDR3, a first-round RT-PCR used the HTBI primer set. TCRdb processed the multiplex PCR reads anew with MiXCR; each CDR3 protein has one entry. Here the sample spans about 380,000 distinct CDR3 sequences, roughly 13% being singletons. Sequenced sample: blood. The receptors stem from a man in his thirties or forties with Graves' hyperthyroidism that later progressed to Graves' ophthalmopathy.

This clonotype was seen many times. The rearrangement joins TRBV20-1 to TRBJ2-3; TRBD2 agrees at 7 bases. Germline V lookup: CDR1 DFQATT, CDR2 SNEGSKA (reference sequence). V shed 3 bases and J 0 bases; nucleotides not matched to a gene: 9. The CDR3 consists of 16 residues. CDR3 nucleotides: TGCAGTGCTAGCGATCCCTGGGGGGGGAGCACAGATACGCAGTATTTT. This sequence encodes CSASDPWGGSTDTQYF.

In this sample, this clonotype turned up a few times. The chain links TRBV13 to TRBJ2-1; the match to TRBD2 covers 10 bases. Germline lookup yields CDR1 PRHDT and CDR2 FYEKMQ (reference sequence). V lost 5 bases to trimming and J lost 4 bases; unmatched junction nucleotides: 20. The CDR3 has 20 amino acids. The CDR3 sequence: CASSPTPILAGGPNYNEQFF. In nucleotides, the CDR3 is TGTGCCAGCAGCCCGACCCCCATTTTAGCGGGGGGACCCAATTACAATGAGCAGTTCTTC.

This clonotype was seen a handful of times. V and J are TRBV7-8 and TRBJ1-5, with no clear D. V gave up 0 bases and J gave up 6 bases, with 9 bases separating them. This CDR3 comprises 14 residues. CDR1 is SGHVS and CDR2 is FQNEAQ in the germline V gene. The CDR3 loop reads CASSLAYEGQPQHF. Written as DNA, the CDR3 is TGTGCCAGCAGCTTAGCGTATGAGGGTCAGCCCCAGCATTTT.

The CDR3 region has the DNA TGTGCCATCCTGACAGGGAGCTCCTACGAGCAGTACTTC. Protein product: CAILTGSSYEQYF. The V gene is TRBV27, the J gene TRBJ2-7; 7 positions match TRBD1. The V gene end was trimmed by 10 bases and the J gene end by 0 bases; junction bases not matched to a gene: 6. Germline V CDR1 and CDR2: MNHEY, SMNVEV (reference sequence). This CDR3 has 13 amino acids.

The chain is built from TRBV20-1 and TRBJ2-7; 7 nucleotides line up with TRBD1. CDR3 length: 14 residues. V lost 5 bases to trimming and J lost 1 base; unmatched junction nucleotides: 8. Germline V gene sequence: CDR1 DFQATT, CDR2 SNEGSKA (reference sequence). Here the CDR3 DNA reads TGCAGTGCTCCTAGGACAGGATTATCCTACGAGCAGTACTTC. It specifies CSAPRTGLSYEQYF.

This clonotype has a count of ten or more. CDR3 in amino acids: CASSVGTVIGPQHF. The CDR3, as DNA: TGTGCCAGCAGTGTCGGGACGGTCATTGGGCCCCAGCATTTT. This chain joins TRBV12-3 or TRBV12-4 and TRBJ1-5, with D perhaps TRBD1 (5 bases). The CDR3 sequence is 14 residues long. V was clipped by 5 bases and J by 9 bases, with 17 bases between them.

This clonotype was detected many times. CDR3 coding DNA: TGTGCCAGCAGCTTACGGCGCATGAACACTGAAGCTTTCTTT. Residues: CASSLRRMNTEAFF. V usage is TRBV7-2 and J usage is TRBJ1-1; no definite D call. CDR1 SGHTA and CDR2 FQGNSA come from the germline V gene. The germline V and J ends were trimmed by 2 bases and 0 bases, with 7 bases remaining between them. The CDR3 contains 14 residues.

V and J are TRBV20-1 and TRBJ1-6, with D possibly TRBD1 on 5 matching bases. Germline V lookup: CDR1 DFQATT, CDR2 SNEGSKA (reference sequence). V lost 0 bases and J lost 2, with 14 bases in between. This CDR3 has 17 amino acids. CDR3: CSARDRGGSTYNSPLHF. As DNA, the CDR3 is TGCAGTGCTAGAGATCGGGGGGGAAGCACCTATAATTCACCCCTCCACTTT.

In this sample, this clonotype turned up a few times. The chain has TRBV5-1 and TRBJ2-1, with D possibly TRBD1 on 6 matching bases. There are 13 residues in the CDR3. Trimming stripped 7 bases from V and 4 bases from J, with 12 bases between. Germline CDR1 reads SGHRS; CDR2 reads YFSETQ. The CDR3 DNA is TGCGCCAGCGCTGTACAGGGATACAATGAGCAGTTCTTC. This sequence encodes CASAVQGYNEQFF.

The chain joins TRBV27 to TRBJ1-5; D gene uncertain. CDR1 is MNHEY, CDR2 SMNVEV, per germline (reference sequence). This CDR3 has 14 amino acids. Trimming left V 0 bases short and J 1 base short, with 4 bases between. CDR3 DNA sequence: TGTGCCAGCAGTTTATCCGACAGCAATCAGCCCCAGCATTTT. It translates to CASSLSDSNQPQHF.

Only a few counts were recorded for this clonotype. This chain uses TRBV28 with TRBJ2-7, with 9 nucleotides matching TRBD1. Unmatched junction bases numbered 3, after V lost 6 bases and J lost 0 bases. The CDR3 has 14 residues. Germline lookup yields CDR1 MDHEN and CDR2 SYDVKM. The CDR3, as DNA: TGTGCCAGCAGGGGGACAGGGAGCTCCTACGAGCAGTACTTC. Encoded protein: CASRGTGSSYEQYF.

This clonotype was counted ten times or more. V usage is TRBV7-8 and J usage is TRBJ1-1; D perhaps matches TRBD1 (5 bases). Germline V gene sequence: CDR1 SGHVS, CDR2 FQNEAQ. V dropped 1 base and J dropped 1 base, with 10 bases sitting between them. This CDR3 is built from 15 residues. The CDR3 DNA reads TGTGCCAGCAGCTTAGGGGGACGGAAGAACACTGAAGCTTTCTTT. Translation: CASSLGGRKNTEAFF.

V is TRBV9 and J is TRBJ1-2, with TRBD1 as a possible D gene (5 bases). The CDR3 covers 14 residues. The V gene's germline CDR1 is SGDLS and CDR2 YYNGEE. Trimming pared 3 bases from V and 4 bases from J, leaving 13 bases between. The DNA of the CDR3 is TGTGCCAGCAGCGCCAGTGGGGCTAGCTATGGCTACACCTTC. Amino acids: CASSASGASYGYTF.

The CDR3 loop reads CASSPLVNEQFF. The CDR3 region has the DNA TGTGCCAGCTCACCACTCGTAAATGAGCAGTTCTTC. The rearrangement links TRBV18 to TRBJ2-1; D is unresolved. The germline CDR1 and CDR2 sequences are KGHSH and LQKENI. The CDR3 is 12 residues long. V lost 1 base to trimming and J lost 7 bases, with 5 bases between them.

The chain combines TRBV7-8 with TRBJ2-3; D is unclear. CDR3 size: 15 residues. Trimming stripped 1 base from V and 0 bases from J, with 8 bases between. Germline V CDR1 and CDR2: SGHVS, FQNEAQ. The CDR3 DNA is TGTGCCAGCAGCTTAGGACTCCAAAGCACAGATACGCAGTATTTT. Protein sequence: CASSLGLQSTDTQYF.

This clonotype was observed many times. This chain connects TRBV20-1 to TRBJ1-1; TRBD1 might be the D (5 bases). V shed 0 bases and J shed 4 bases, with 15 bases lying between them. The CDR3 has 15 amino acids. Germline CDR1 reads DFQATT; CDR2 reads SNEGSKA (reference sequence). The CDR3 loop reads CSARDSGDRSTEAFF. CDR3 in DNA: TGCAGTGCTAGAGATTCAGGAGACAGAAGCACTGAAGCTTTCTTT.

This chain links TRBV2 with TRBJ2-7; 8 nucleotides match TRBD2. CDR3 size: 13 residues. V shed 7 bases, J shed 4 bases, and the junction held 6 bases outside the gene matches. The germline CDR1 and CDR2 sequences are SNHLY and FYNNEI. The CDR3 sequence: CASKGSGAYEQYF. The CDR3 DNA reads TGTGCCAGCAAAGGTAGCGGGGCGTACGAGCAGTACTTC.

This clonotype was counted at least ten times. The chain joins TRBV6-1 to TRBJ1-3; D perhaps matches TRBD1 (5 bases). The CDR3 is made up of 14 amino acids. CDR1 and CDR2 (germline): MNHNS, SASEGT. Trimming shortened V by 3 bases and J by 4 bases, and 10 bases separated the two germline ends. CDR3 sequence reads: CASSERGYGNTIYF. The CDR3 bases are TGTGCCAGCAGTGAGCGGGGGTACGGAAACACCATATATTTT.

There are a few counts of this clonotype. The V call is TRBV6-1, the J call TRBJ2-1; 10 nucleotides line up with TRBD2. The CDR3 has 17 amino acids. V was pared by 7 bases and J by 5 bases, with 14 bases of the junction left unmatched. CDR1 is MNHNS, CDR2 SASEGT, per germline. For the CDR3, the DNA is TGTGCCAGCAAAGGGGGACTAGCGATAGGGTTTAACAATGAGCAGTTCTTC. It translates to CASKGGLAIGFNNEQFF.

This clonotype was detected only a few times. The V gene is TRBV5-1, the J gene TRBJ2-1; no firm D call. Deletions cut 3 bases from V and 10 bases from J, with 8 bases between. The CDR3 covers 11 residues. Per germline, CDR1 SGHRS and CDR2 YFSETQ. CDR3 amino acids: CASSYGLEQFF. The CDR3 bases are TGCGCCAGCAGCTATGGATTGGAGCAGTTCTTC.

V usage is TRBV10-2 and J usage is TRBJ1-3, with D maybe TRBD1 (5 bases). Germline V gives CDR1 WSHSY, CDR2 SAAADI. V was shortened by 4 bases and J by 4 bases, with 20 bases between the two germline ends. CDR3 length: 17 residues. The CDR3 coding sequence is TGCGCCAGCAGTGGGGTTGGGCAGGGAGGCTCAGGAAACACCATATATTTT. It yields the protein CASSGVGQGGSGNTIYF.

The chain uses TRBV6-1 and TRBJ2-1, with TRBD1 matching 7 bases. CDR1 and CDR2 from the germline V gene are MNHNS and SASEGT. The CDR3 consists of 14 residues. V lost 6 bases, J lost 7 bases, and 9 bases stayed unmatched. CDR3 loop: CASRVGQKANEQFF. CDR3 in DNA: TGTGCCAGCAGGGTGGGACAGAAGGCAAATGAGCAGTTCTTC.

This clonotype was seen repeatedly, ten times or more. The chain uses TRBV12-5 and TRBJ1-5, with 8 bases matching TRBD1. V dropped 0 bases and J dropped 7; count of bases not matched to a gene: 2. CDR1 and CDR2 from the germline V gene are LGHNT and FRNRAP. CDR3 length: 14 amino acids. The CDR3 here is CASGLVQGGQPQHF. The CDR3 DNA is TGTGCTAGTGGTTTGGTACAGGGGGGACAGCCCCAGCATTTT. The full variable domain, its missing parts supplied by reference TRBV12-5 and TRBJ1-5, is DARVTQTPRHKVTEMGQEVTMRCQPILGHNTVFWYRQTMMQGLELLAYFRNRAPLDDSGMPKDRFSAEMPDATLATLKIQPSEPRDSAVYFCASGLVQGGQPQHFGDGTRLSIL.

This clonotype was seen only a few times. The chain has TRBV5-1 and TRBJ1-2, with TRBD1 matching 10 bases. Trimming removed 4 bases from V and 8 bases from J; junction bases left unmatched: 5. The CDR3 loop spans 13 amino acids. CDR1 is SGHRS, CDR2 YFSETQ, per germline. CDR3 residues: CASSEGQGWGYTF. The CDR3 nucleotides are TGCGCCAGCAGCGAGGGACAGGGGTGGGGCTACACCTTC.